This TCR beta chain was obtained from a study of cytomegalovirus exposure and HLA in healthy donors. This clone was observed once. Its antigen is not identified. Each donor's status was that of a healthy bone marrow donor. The primer mix had 60 Vbeta and 13 Jbeta primers. Only in-frame clones appear in the TCRdb table, and some are missing; sequencing was by immunoSEQ multiplex PCR. The sample yields tens of thousands of clones, over 75% seen once. Study-wide results and caveats: Later analysis showed most CMV-associated TCR beta chains appearing HLA-restricted. Later on, an analysis tied roughly 17,000 TCR beta sequences to HLA alleles at 0.05 false discovery rate. Donors belonging to an Asian-associated ancestry cluster reportedly showed fewer N-insertions in productive TCRs than the approximately 670-donor mean, according to what a later analysis found.

The CDR3 spans 15 residues. Germline loops: CDR1 MDHEN, CDR2 SYDVKM. The junction had 8 bases not matched to a gene; V was cut back by 5 bases and J by 1 base. The origin of this receptor is a male donor in good health and CMV-seropositive. The sequencing input was PBMCs. The rearrangement joins TRBV28 to TRBJ2-7, with 7 bases matching TRBD1. CDR3 nucleotide sequence: TGTGCCAGCAGTCCCCGGACAGGATTTTCCTACGAGCAGTACTTC. Translated: CASSPRTGFSYEQYF.